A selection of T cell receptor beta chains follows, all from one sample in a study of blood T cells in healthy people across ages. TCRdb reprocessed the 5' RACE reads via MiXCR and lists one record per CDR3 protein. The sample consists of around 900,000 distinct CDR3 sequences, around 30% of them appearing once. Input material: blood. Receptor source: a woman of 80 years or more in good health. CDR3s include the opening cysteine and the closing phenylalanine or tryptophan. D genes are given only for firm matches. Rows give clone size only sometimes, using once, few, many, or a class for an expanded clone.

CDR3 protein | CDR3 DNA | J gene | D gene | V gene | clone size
CASSCSTGQGKIYEQYF | TGTGCGAGCAGTTGCTCGACAGGGCAGGGGAAGATCTACGAGCAGTACTTC | TRBJ2-7 | TRBD1 | TRBV6-2/TRBV6-3 | .
CASSFFAGGLSETQYF | TGTGCCAGCAGCTTCTTTGCGGGAGGGCTTTCAGAGACCCAGTACTTC | TRBJ2-5 | TRBD2 | TRBV7-2 | .
CASSQARSYEQYF | TGTGCCAGCAGCCAGGCACGATCGTACGAGCAGTACTTC | TRBJ2-7 | . | TRBV4-2 | many
CASSPWDGDQPQHF | TGTGCCAGCAGCCCTTGGGACGGTGATCAGCCCCAGCATTTT | TRBJ1-5 | . | TRBV7-9 | many
CASSIRSGGPGGPLHF | TGTGCCAGCAGTATACGGTCGGGGGGACCCGGGGGGCCCCTCCACTTT | TRBJ1-6 | . | TRBV27 | .
CASSARDGGSGANVLTF | TGCGCCAGCAGCGCGCGGGACGGAGGCTCTGGGGCCAACGTCCTGACTTTC | TRBJ2-6 | . | TRBV5-1 | many
CSAEQGALAGANVLTF | TGCAGTGCTGAACAGGGGGCACTCGCTGGGGCCAACGTCCTGACTTTC | TRBJ2-6 | TRBD1 | TRBV20-1 | few
CASIRDAPFEKLFF | TGTGCCAGCATCCGGGACGCTCCTTTTGAAAAACTGTTTTTT | TRBJ1-4 | . | TRBV6-1 | few
CSAKGRGSSYNEQFF | TGCAGTGCAAAAGGACGGGGGAGCTCCTACAATGAGCAGTTCTTC | TRBJ2-1 | . | TRBV20-1 | few
CASSTGRFFGAQETQYF | TGTGCCAGCAGCACGGGGCGGTTTTTCGGGGCCCAAGAGACCCAGTACTTC | TRBJ2-5 | . | TRBV5-6 | many
CASSVGQGGNEQYF | TGCGCCAGCAGCGTCGGACAGGGGGGAAATGAGCAGTACTTC | TRBJ2-7 | TRBD1 | TRBV5-1 | .
CASSLAGQGSTEAFF | TGTGCCAGCAGCTTGGCCGGACAGGGGTCCACTGAAGCTTTCTTT | TRBJ1-1 | TRBD1 | TRBV7-2 | many
CASSHRAHTEAFF | TGTGCCAGCAGCCACAGGGCGCACACTGAAGCTTTCTTT | TRBJ1-1 | . | TRBV7-8 | few
CASSSWDGNTEAFF | TGTGCCAGCAGCTCCTGGGACGGGAACACTGAAGCTTTCTTT | TRBJ1-1 | . | TRBV7-2 | .
CASSRRGPTEAFF | TGTGCCAGCAGCCGCAGGGGGCCCACTGAAGCTTTCTTT | TRBJ1-1 | TRBD1 | TRBV5-6 | many
CASSLSAGRDQDTQYF | TGTGCCAGCAGCTTATCGGCCGGGAGGGATCAAGATACGCAGTATTTT | TRBJ2-3 | TRBD2 | TRBV11-2 | many
CASSQQTGQNTDTQYF | TGTGCCAGCAGCCAACAAACAGGACAGAACACAGATACGCAGTATTTT | TRBJ2-3 | . | TRBV4-2 | many
CSAVDRRNYGYTF | TGCAGTGCGGTTGACAGGAGAAACTATGGCTACACCTTC | TRBJ1-2 | . | TRBV20-1 | few
CASSAGQGAAYSGANVRTF | TGCGCCAGCAGCGCCGGGCAGGGGGCAGCCTACTCTGGGGCCAACGTCCGGACTTTC | TRBJ2-6 | TRBD1 | TRBV5-1 | .
CASRSRDGTYEQYF | TGTGCCAGCAGGTCTCGGGACGGGACCTACGAGCAGTACTTC | TRBJ2-7 | . | TRBV28 | .
CASSRSPSVARETQYF | TGTGCCAGCAGCCGGTCCCCCTCCGTAGCCAGGGAGACCCAGTACTTC | TRBJ2-5 | . | TRBV7-2 | many
CASSVVGLAGAIPSYNEQFF | TGTGCCAGCAGCGTAGTCGGACTAGCGGGGGCAATCCCCTCCTACAATGAGCAGTTCTTC | TRBJ2-1 | TRBD2 | TRBV9 | many
CASRLSPRRATHSNEQFF | TGTGCCAGCAGGTTGTCCCCTCGCCGGGCCACGCATTCCAATGAGCAGTTCTTC | TRBJ2-1 | . | TRBV7-9 | many
CSVGGLGGRGEGYTF | TGCAGCGTTGGTGGCCTCGGGGGGAGAGGGGAAGGCTACACCTTC | TRBJ1-2 | . | TRBV29-1 | few
CAISEAQGDQTQYF | TGTGCCATCAGTGAAGCTCAGGGGGATCAGACCCAGTACTTC | TRBJ2-5 | TRBD1 | TRBV10-3 | many
CASSLRFDSYSNQPQHF | TGTGCCAGCAGCTTACGTTTCGACAGTTATAGCAATCAGCCCCAGCATTTT | TRBJ1-5 | . | TRBV7-2 | few
CGSSLDRAGGNEQYF | TGTGGCAGCAGCTTAGATAGAGCGGGGGGCAATGAGCAGTACTTC | TRBJ2-7 | TRBD2 | TRBV11-2 | .
CAISDPGLAGANTDTQYF | TGTGCCATCAGTGATCCAGGACTAGCAGGGGCCAACACAGATACGCAGTATTTT | TRBJ2-3 | TRBD2 | TRBV10-3 | .
CASSRIGQGLDGYTF | TGTGCCAGCAGCCGAATAGGACAGGGGTTGGATGGCTACACCTTC | TRBJ1-2 | TRBD1 | TRBV4-2 | many
CSVEKGAGETQYF | TGCAGCGTTGAGAAGGGGGCGGGGGAGACCCAGTACTTC | TRBJ2-5 | . | TRBV29-1 | .
CASSLRDSGLEQYF | TGTGCCAGCAGCTTAAGGGACAGTGGCCTCGAGCAGTACTTC | TRBJ2-7 | TRBD1 | TRBV7-8 | many
CASSLVAGPRTQYF | TGCGCCAGCAGCTTGGTGGCAGGCCCGAGGACCCAGTACTTC | TRBJ2-5 | . | TRBV5-1 | few
CASSFPAAGGTDTQYF | TGTGCCAGCAGCTTCCCCGCGGCGGGGGGCACAGATACGCAGTATTTT | TRBJ2-3 | TRBD2 | TRBV5-5 | many
CASSPGHSAGELFF | TGTGCCAGCAGCCCGGGACACTCTGCCGGGGAGCTGTTTTTT | TRBJ2-2 | . | TRBV14 | few
CSAAEIDGYTF | TGCAGTGCTGCAGAGATTGATGGCTACACCTTC | TRBJ1-2 | . | TRBV20-1 | few
CASSLRTGVPNTEAFF | TGCGCCAGCAGCTTGAGGACAGGGGTGCCGAACACTGAAGCTTTCTTT | TRBJ1-1 | TRBD1 | TRBV5-1 | .
CASSRNSVSADTQYF | TGTGCCAGCAGTCGCAATAGCGTGAGCGCAGATACGCAGTATTTT | TRBJ2-3 | . | TRBV12-3/TRBV12-4 | .
CASSETGGHLNSPLHF | TGTGCCAGCAGCGAAACAGGGGGCCACCTCAATTCACCCCTCCACTTT | TRBJ1-6 | TRBD1 | TRBV3-1 | few
CASSGMDRGNGNTIYF | TGTGCCAGCAGCGGTATGGACAGGGGGAATGGAAACACCATATATTTT | TRBJ1-3 | TRBD1 | TRBV3-1 | .
CASSHGQVKTQYF | TGTGCCAGCAGCCACGGACAGGTCAAGACCCAGTACTTC | TRBJ2-5 | TRBD1 | TRBV7-8 | .
CASSYHGRKGDEQYF | TGTGCCAGCAGTTACCATGGCAGAAAAGGTGACGAGCAGTACTTC | TRBJ2-7 | . | TRBV6-2/TRBV6-3 | many
CASSPPSGGWFF | TGTGCCAGCAGCCCCCCTAGCGGGGGGTGGTTCTTC | TRBJ2-1 | TRBD2 | TRBV3-1 | .
CASRGTGNLAKNIRYF | TGTGCCAGCAGAGGGACAGGAAACCTAGCCAAAAACATTCGGTACTTC | TRBJ2-4 | TRBD1 | TRBV27 | .
CASNLAGGNTGELFF | TGTGCCAGCAACCTAGCGGGGGGAAACACCGGGGAGCTGTTTTTT | TRBJ2-2 | TRBD2 | TRBV12-3/TRBV12-4 | .
CASGVQRVGADTQYF | TGTGCCAGTGGGGTTCAGCGAGTGGGCGCAGATACGCAGTATTTT | TRBJ2-3 | . | TRBV12-3/TRBV12-4 | few
CASSRSGVRQETQYF | TGTGCCAGCAGTCGCTCTGGTGTCAGACAAGAGACCCAGTACTTC | TRBJ2-5 | . | TRBV6-2/TRBV6-3 | many
CASSSQDRYEQYF | TGTGCCAGCAGCTCGCAAGATAGGTACGAGCAGTACTTC | TRBJ2-7 | . | TRBV27 | .
CASSFGLGYEQYF | TGTGCCAGCAGTTTCGGACTGGGCTACGAGCAGTACTTC | TRBJ2-7 | . | TRBV28 | many
CATSDLQGGSYNEQFF | TGTGCCACCAGTGATTTACAAGGGGGAAGCTACAATGAGCAGTTCTTC | TRBJ2-1 | . | TRBV24-1 | .
CASSKDRLSNYGYTF | TGTGCCAGCAGTAAGGACAGACTATCTAACTATGGCTACACCTTC | TRBJ1-2 | . | TRBV2 | many
CASREGTASNYGYTF | TGTGCCAGTAGAGAAGGGACAGCCTCTAACTATGGCTACACCTTC | TRBJ1-2 | TRBD1 | TRBV6-1 | .
CAWSVLGQRNSPLHF | TGTGCCTGGAGTGTTTTGGGACAAAGAAATTCACCCCTCCACTTT | TRBJ1-6 | . | TRBV30 | few
CASSLALGVGWNEQFF | TGTGCCAGCAGCTTAGCCCTTGGTGTAGGTTGGAATGAGCAGTTCTTC | TRBJ2-1 | . | TRBV7-2 | .
CASSLHRGGGTEAFF | TGTGCCAGCAGCCTCCACAGGGGCGGAGGGACTGAAGCTTTCTTT | TRBJ1-1 | TRBD1 | TRBV7-9 | .
CSARRHYREETQYF | TGCAGTGCCCGCCGGCATTACAGGGAAGAGACCCAGTACTTC | TRBJ2-5 | . | TRBV20-1 | .
CASSWGSGYNEQFF | TGTGCCAGCAGTTGGGGTAGCGGGTACAATGAGCAGTTCTTC | TRBJ2-1 | TRBD2 | TRBV6-2/TRBV6-3 | .
CASRRGDSLYETQYF | TGTGCCAGCAGGAGGGGGGACAGCTTGTATGAGACCCAGTACTTC | TRBJ2-5 | . | TRBV12-3/TRBV12-4 | many
CSARALAGGPGETQYF | TGCAGTGCTAGAGCACTAGCGGGGGGGCCGGGAGAGACCCAGTACTTC | TRBJ2-5 | TRBD2 | TRBV20-1 | many
CASRRPGGAEAFF | TGCGCCAGCAGGAGGCCCGGGGGCGCTGAAGCTTTCTTT | TRBJ1-1 | . | TRBV5-1 | few
CASSQRYREGKQYF | TGCGCCAGCAGCCAAAGGTACAGGGAGGGCAAGCAGTACTTC | TRBJ2-5 | . | TRBV4-1 | .